A selection of T cell receptor beta chains follows, all from one sample in a study of beta chain features in type 1 diabetes. Some clones are missing from TCRdb's copy, which holds only in-frame ones; the method was immunoSEQ multiplex PCR. Of about 370,000 clones listed, 8.5% to 10% were seen once; the top ten hold about 0.64%. Sequenced sample: central memory CD4+ T cells from blood. These receptors came from a young man with type 1 diabetes. CDR3s include the opening cysteine and the closing phenylalanine or tryptophan. D genes are given only for firm matches. Only part of the rows carry a size: once, few, many, or a class if the clone is expanded.

cdr3_length	v_call	d_call	j_call	clone_size	cdr3_aa	cdr3_nt
15	TRBV19	TRBD1	TRBJ1-2	NA	CASSSDRGAHYGYTF	TGTGCCAGTAGTTCCGACAGGGGCGCCCACTATGGCTACACCTTC
15	TRBV28	NA	TRBJ1-5	NA	CASSQRGRGNQPQHF	TGTGCCAGCAGCCAGAGGGGACGGGGCAATCAGCCCCAGCATTTT
15	TRBV2	NA	TRBJ2-5	NA	CASSEVQGDRETQYF	TGTGCCAGCAGTGAAGTCCAGGGAGATCGGGAGACCCAGTACTTC
14	TRBV5-4	NA	TRBJ1-5	NA	CASSLWQSNQPQHF	TGTGCCAGCAGCTTGTGGCAGAGCAATCAGCCCCAGCATTTT
13	TRBV28	NA	TRBJ2-5	NA	CASSLGVRETQYF	TGTGCCAGCAGTTTGGGGGTACGGGAGACCCAGTACTTC
16	TRBV7-9	NA	TRBJ1-2	many	CAIINPQPGGPYGYTF	TGTGCCATCATCAACCCCCAACCGGGGGGACCATATGGCTACACCTTC
16	TRBV18	TRBD1	TRBJ2-7	few	CASSPGPGQGAGEQYF	TGTGCCAGCTCACCAGGTCCGGGACAGGGGGCGGGAGAGCAGTACTTC
14	TRBV6-5	NA	TRBJ1-1	few	CASSYLGEAGRAFF	TGTGCCAGCAGTTACCTTGGGGAGGCTGGTCGAGCTTTCTTT
13	TRBV10-1	NA	TRBJ1-5	many	CASSESGDQPQHF	TGCGCCAGCAGTGAGTCGGGGGATCAGCCCCAGCATTTT
14	TRBV28	NA	TRBJ2-4	NA	CASRPTGLGNIQYF	TGTGCCAGCAGACCTACAGGGTTAGGGAACATTCAGTACTTC
16	TRBV4-3	TRBD1	TRBJ2-1	NA	CASSQDPGQGGIEQFF	TGCGCCAGCAGCCAAGATCCGGGACAGGGTGGAATTGAGCAGTTCTTC
15	TRBV7-9	NA	TRBJ1-4	many	CASSFDSGFSEKLFF	TGTGCCAGCAGCTTCGACAGCGGGTTTTCAGAAAAACTGTTTTTT
16	TRBV18	NA	TRBJ2-3	NA	CASSPFSGGRTDTQYF	TGTGCCAGCTCACCTTTTAGCGGTGGACGCACAGATACGCAGTATTTT
12	TRBV7-9	NA	TRBJ2-7	NA	CASSLPGYEQYF	TGTGCCAGCAGCTTACCGGGCTACGAGCAGTACTTC
13	TRBV7-2	TRBD1	TRBJ1-4	NA	CASSLARQGGLFF	TGTGCCAGCAGCTTAGCTCGACAGGGAGGTCTGTTTTTC
14	TRBV4-1	NA	TRBJ2-5	NA	CASRASATQETQYF	TGCGCCAGCCGGGCTAGCGCTACCCAAGAGACCCAGTACTTC
13	TRBV4-3	NA	TRBJ2-3	few	CASSQGFTDTQYF	TGCGCCAGCAGCCAGGGGTTCACAGATACGCAGTATTTT
13	TRBV5-4	NA	TRBJ1-1	few	CASSPQGHTEAFF	TGTGCCAGCAGCCCTCAGGGTCACACTGAAGCTTTCTTT
16	TRBV11-2	TRBD1	TRBJ2-7	NA	CASSPLGTGSSYEQYF	TGCGCCAGCAGCCCACTAGGGACAGGGAGCTCCTACGAGCAGTACTTC
12	TRBV5-6	NA	TRBJ2-2	NA	CASSSTGLELFF	TGTGCCAGCAGCTCTACAGGGTTGGAGCTGTTTTTT
17	TRBV7-8	TRBD1	TRBJ1-2	few	CASSLAPLVTGGDGYTF	TGTGCCAGCAGCTTAGCGCCCCTCGTGACAGGGGGCGATGGCTACACCTTC
15	TRBV25-1	NA	TRBJ2-1	NA	CASTEQGWGYNEQFF	TGTGCCAGCACCGAACAGGGATGGGGCTACAATGAGCAGTTCTTC
16	TRBV7-2	NA	TRBJ2-1	NA	CASSLAGDKTYNEQFF	TGTGCCAGCAGCTTGGCGGGGGACAAAACCTACAATGAGCAGTTCTTC
15	TRBV28	NA	TRBJ1-2	NA	CASSSPQGSNYGYTF	TGTGCCAGCAGTTCCCCCCAGGGCAGCAACTATGGCTACACCTTC
15	TRBV6-5	NA	TRBJ1-1	many	CASSIQGGGNTEAFF	TGTGCCAGCAGTATACAGGGTGGGGGGAACACTGAAGCTTTCTTT
12	TRBV2	NA	TRBJ1-1	NA	CASSSGNTEAFF	TGTGCCAGCAGTTCAGGAAACACTGAAGCTTTCTTT
11	TRBV20-1	NA	TRBJ2-5	few	CSASGQETQYF	TGCAGTGCTAGCGGCCAAGAGACCCAGTACTTC
14	TRBV7-9	NA	TRBJ1-2	few	CASSIEASNYGYTF	TGTGCCAGCAGCATAGAGGCCTCAAACTATGGCTACACCTTC
16	TRBV7-6	TRBD2	TRBJ2-7	NA	CASSIQLAGGPSEQYF	TGTGCCAGCAGCATACAACTAGCGGGAGGGCCTAGCGAGCAGTACTTC
14	TRBV28	NA	TRBJ2-7	NA	CASKYTRSSYEQYF	TGTGCCAGCAAATACACCAGGAGCTCCTACGAGCAGTACTTC
14	TRBV5-4	TRBD2	TRBJ2-7	few	CASSLTSARGEQYF	TGTGCCAGCAGCTTGACTAGCGCCCGGGGCGAGCAGTACTTC
14	TRBV5-1	NA	TRBJ2-7	NA	CASSLSVATYEQYF	TGCGCCAGCAGCTTGAGCGTCGCAACCTACGAGCAGTACTTC
14	TRBV27	TRBD1	TRBJ1-1	few	CATQASGQGTEAFF	TGTGCCACCCAAGCCTCAGGACAGGGCACTGAAGCTTTCTTT
14	TRBV7-3	NA	TRBJ2-2	many	CASSSGSGTGELFF	TGTGCCAGCAGCTCGGGGAGCGGGACCGGGGAGCTGTTTTTT
12	TRBV5-6	NA	TRBJ2-7	NA	CASDDRFGEQYF	TGTGCCAGTGACGACAGATTTGGCGAGCAGTACTTC
16	TRBV7-9	NA	TRBJ2-1	NA	CASSQEWSGSYNEQFF	TGTGCCAGCAGCCAAGAATGGTCCGGGTCCTACAATGAGCAGTTCTTC
16	TRBV6-6	TRBD2	TRBJ2-3	few	CASREFLAGVSDTQYF	TGTGCCAGCAGGGAGTTTCTAGCGGGAGTTTCAGATACGCAGTATTTT
16	TRBV29-1	TRBD1	TRBJ1-2	few	CSVRGTALTANYGYTF	TGCAGCGTCCGTGGGACAGCTTTGACAGCTAACTATGGCTACACCTTC
12	TRBV28	NA	TRBJ1-2	few	CASSLGLYGYTF	TGTGCCAGCAGTTTAGGCTTGTACGGCTACACCTTC
14	TRBV5-6	TRBD1	TRBJ1-5	NA	CASSEDRGNQPQHF	TGTGCCAGCAGCGAGGACAGGGGCAATCAGCCCCAGCATTTT
14	TRBV5-5	NA	TRBJ1-4	NA	CASSLVPSNEKLFF	TGTGCCAGCAGCTTGGTGCCCTCTAATGAAAAACTGTTTTTT
16	TRBV7-9	TRBD1	TRBJ2-3	few	CASSLAVQGKGDTQYF	TGTGCCAGCAGCTTAGCCGTACAGGGGAAAGGAGATACGCAGTATTTT
14	TRBV5-5	TRBD2	TRBJ2-3	NA	CASRSGTSLYTQYF	TGTGCCAGCAGATCCGGGACTAGCCTTTATACGCAGTATTTT
13	TRBV5-4	NA	TRBJ2-1	few	CASSLAGQGNEFF	TGTGCCAGCAGCTTGGCGGGCCAAGGTAACGAGTTCTTC
15	TRBV29-1	NA	TRBJ2-6	NA	CSVEGTTSGANVLTF	TGCAGCGTTGAGGGGACGACCTCTGGGGCCAACGTCCTGACTTTC
11	TRBV7-8	NA	TRBJ1-2	NA	CASSLDRVYTF	TGTGCCAGCAGCTTAGATCGGGTTTATACCTTC